This T cell receptor beta chain was recorded in a study of blood T cell repertoires in COVID-19. Study overall: COVID-19 samples, acute and convalescent, were from the United States, Italy and Spain. Nucleic acid was either cDNA or gDNA, and it came from T cells, B-cell-depleted T cells, or PBMCs.

Source study methods: For nucleated cells, counts were estimated from reference gene primer amplification. Data came from immunoSEQ multiplex PCR; TCRdb stores just in-frame clones and leaves some out. V and J calls and clone size are given by that table; D and trimming were obtained from the DNA. The profile shows about 200,000 clones, approximately 83% of them singletons. This clone was counted at least ten times. From germline, CDR1 is MNHEY and CDR2 SVGEGT. V was shortened by 2 bases and J by 7 bases, with 15 bases between the two germline ends. CDR3 size: 14 residues. Material for sequencing was peripheral blood. This receptor was taken from a human donor with active or convalescent COVID-19. The donor label of this sample is uncertain. J is TRBJ2-7 and V is TRBV6-2 or TRBV6-3; no firm D call. The CDR3 protein is CASSYRGGEVEQYF. CDR3 sequence (DNA): TGTGCCAGCAGTTACAGAGGTGGCGAAGTAGAGCAGTACTTC.